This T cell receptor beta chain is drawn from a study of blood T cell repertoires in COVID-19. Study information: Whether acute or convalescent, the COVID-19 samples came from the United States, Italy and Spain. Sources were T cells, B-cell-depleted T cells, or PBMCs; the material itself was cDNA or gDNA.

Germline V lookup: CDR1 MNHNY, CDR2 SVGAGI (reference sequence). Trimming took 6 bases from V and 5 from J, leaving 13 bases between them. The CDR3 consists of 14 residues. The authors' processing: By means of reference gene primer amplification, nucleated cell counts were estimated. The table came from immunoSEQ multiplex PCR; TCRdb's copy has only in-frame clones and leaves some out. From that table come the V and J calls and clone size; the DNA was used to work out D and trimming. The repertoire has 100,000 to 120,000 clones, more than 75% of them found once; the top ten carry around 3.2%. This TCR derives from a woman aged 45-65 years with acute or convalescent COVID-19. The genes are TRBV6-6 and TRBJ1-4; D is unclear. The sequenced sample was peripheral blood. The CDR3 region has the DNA TGTGCCAGCAGACTTGACACCAGAAATGAAAAACTGTTTTTT. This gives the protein CASRLDTRNEKLFF.